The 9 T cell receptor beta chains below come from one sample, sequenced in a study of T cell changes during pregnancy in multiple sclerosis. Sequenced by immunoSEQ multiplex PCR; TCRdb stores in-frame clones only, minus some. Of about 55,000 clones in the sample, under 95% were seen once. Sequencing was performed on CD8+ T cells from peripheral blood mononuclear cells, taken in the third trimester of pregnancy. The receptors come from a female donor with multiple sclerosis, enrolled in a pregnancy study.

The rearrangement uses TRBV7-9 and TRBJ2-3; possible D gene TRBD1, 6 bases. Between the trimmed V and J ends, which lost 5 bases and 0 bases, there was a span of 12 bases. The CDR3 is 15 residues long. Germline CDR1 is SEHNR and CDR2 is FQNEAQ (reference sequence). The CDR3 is CASSTDSTSTDTQYF. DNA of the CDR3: TGTGCCAGCAGCACGGACAGTACTAGCACAGATACGCAGTATTTT.

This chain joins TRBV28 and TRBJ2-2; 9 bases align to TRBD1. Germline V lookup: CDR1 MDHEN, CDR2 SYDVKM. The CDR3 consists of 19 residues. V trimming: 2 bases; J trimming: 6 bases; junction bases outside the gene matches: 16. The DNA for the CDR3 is TGTGCCAGCAGTTTAATCCGGACAGGGGCCCCTAGAATCCCCGGGGAGCTGTTTTTT. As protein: CASSLIRTGAPRIPGELFF.

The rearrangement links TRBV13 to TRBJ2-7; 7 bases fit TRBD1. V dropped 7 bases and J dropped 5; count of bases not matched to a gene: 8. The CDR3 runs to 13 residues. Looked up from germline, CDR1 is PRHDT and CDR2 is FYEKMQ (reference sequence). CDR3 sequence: CASIDRDHNEQYF. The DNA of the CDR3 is TGTGCCAGCATCGACAGGGATCACAACGAGCAGTACTTC.

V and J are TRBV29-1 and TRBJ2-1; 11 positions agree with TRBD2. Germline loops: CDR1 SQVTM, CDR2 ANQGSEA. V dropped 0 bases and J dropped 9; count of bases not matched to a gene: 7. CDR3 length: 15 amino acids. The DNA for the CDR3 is TGCAGCGTTGAAGATGGTAGCGGGAGGGGAATTGAGCAGTTCTTC. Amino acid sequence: CSVEDGSGRGIEQFF.

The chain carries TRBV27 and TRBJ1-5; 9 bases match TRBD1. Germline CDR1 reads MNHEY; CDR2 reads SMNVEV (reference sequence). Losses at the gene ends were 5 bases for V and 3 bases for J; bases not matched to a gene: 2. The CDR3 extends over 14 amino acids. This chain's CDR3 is CASSRTGANQPQHF. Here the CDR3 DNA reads TGTGCCAGCAGTCGGACAGGGGCCAATCAGCCCCAGCATTTT.

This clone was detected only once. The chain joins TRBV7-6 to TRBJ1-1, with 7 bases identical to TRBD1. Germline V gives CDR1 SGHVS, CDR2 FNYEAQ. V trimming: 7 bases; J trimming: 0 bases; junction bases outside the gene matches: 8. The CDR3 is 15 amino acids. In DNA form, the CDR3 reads TGTGCCAGCAATCAGCGACAGGGTATGAACACTGAAGCTTTCTTT. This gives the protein CASNQRQGMNTEAFF.

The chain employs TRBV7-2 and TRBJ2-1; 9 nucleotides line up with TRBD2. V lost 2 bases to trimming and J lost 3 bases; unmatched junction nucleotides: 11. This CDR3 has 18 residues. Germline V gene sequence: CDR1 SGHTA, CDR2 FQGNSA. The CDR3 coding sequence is TGTGCCAGCAGCTTATCGTCCCGACTAGCGGATTACTACAATGAGCAGTTCTTC. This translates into CASSLSSRLADYYNEQFF.

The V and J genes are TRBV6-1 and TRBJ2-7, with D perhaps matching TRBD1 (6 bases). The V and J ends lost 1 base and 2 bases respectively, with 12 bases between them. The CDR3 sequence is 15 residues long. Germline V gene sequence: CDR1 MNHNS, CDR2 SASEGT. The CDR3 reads CASSEEWGQAYEQYF. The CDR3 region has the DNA TGTGCCAGCAGTGAAGAATGGGGACAAGCCTACGAGCAGTACTTC.

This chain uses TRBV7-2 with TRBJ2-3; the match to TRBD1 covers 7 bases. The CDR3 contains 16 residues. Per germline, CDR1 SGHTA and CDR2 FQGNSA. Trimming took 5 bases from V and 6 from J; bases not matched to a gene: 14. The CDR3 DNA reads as TGTGCCAGCAGCCCAGCCGGGACAGCATCGCGGGATACGCAGTATTTT. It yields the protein CASSPAGTASRDTQYF.